This T cell receptor (beta chain) was recovered during a study of T cells in Graves' hyperthyroidism and ophthalmopathy (dated by TCRdb to about 2019). Regarding the complete study: Peripheral blood samples were taken at initial diagnosis, before any treatment was given. To identify distinguishing TCR V-J signatures, a discovery cohort of about 100 patients was used, comprising 43 with Graves' ophthalmopathy and roughly 60 with stable Graves' hyperthyroidism. Prospective prediction of ophthalmopathy was tested in an independent validation cohort consisting of 18 to 20 hyperthyroidism patients and some 15 patients who later progressed to ophthalmopathy. The 100 or so discovery patients were randomly split 7:3 into training and test sets. In about six Graves' hyperthyroidism patients, the study also compared T-cell repertoires from thyroid tissue with T-cell repertoires from blood. Once sampling was done, hyperthyroidism patients were given methimazole at a starting dose of 30 mg daily, whereas ophthalmopathy patients were given high-dose intravenous methylprednisolone. TCR Vbeta CDR3 sequencing of roughly 140 peripheral blood samples (around 45 ophthalmopathy, 75 hyperthyroidism and roughly 17 progressor patients) is reported in the paper. General conclusions and limits of the study: During validation, the model predicted progression to ophthalmopathy a median of approximately 6.5 months ahead of onset, with around 71% sensitivity and around 73% specificity. A 13 V-J signature model separated ophthalmopathy from stable hyperthyroidism, with around 90% sensitivity and 81% to 83% specificity in cross-validation and 80%/75% in testing. Most expanded thyroid clonotypes (frequency above 0.001) were also detected in blood, suggesting blood repertoires may reflect thyroid immune responses. Sample size was not statistically predetermined, and investigators were not blinded to group allocation.

A patient counted as having stable Graves' hyperthyroidism if no progression to ophthalmopathy occurred over 18 months of follow-up. Hyperthyroidism patients were aged 18 to 65 years and newly diagnosed, with disease duration of less than 2 months. Patients with uncontrolled infections, other autoimmune diseases, pregnancy or lactation were excluded. Diagnoses were established on the basis of clinical symptoms, serum thyroxine and TRAb, thyroid ultrasound, and orbital computed tomography. Ficoll-Paque density gradient centrifugation was used to isolate PBMCs from approximately 10 ml of fresh peripheral blood. Total RNA was extracted with Trizol reagent, and quality was checked on an Agilent 2100 Bioanalyzer. The table lists this clonotype with many counts. Its antigen remains undetermined. No base-level quality is on record; no much larger clone is a single base apart. The germline V gene (reference sequence) supplies CDR1 DFQATT and CDR2 SNEGSKA. The germline V end is reduced by 4 bases and the J end by 12 bases; junction bases left unmatched: 8. The CDR3 contains 13 residues, cysteine and phenylalanine counted. Only the CDR3 DNA stays, 39 bases, in frame from base 1.

The TCR beta CDR3 regions were amplified from RNA transcripts. For the first round of RT-PCR on the TCR CDR3, the HTBI primer set was used together with the Qiagen OneStep RT-PCR kit. A second multiplex PCR round built the libraries, followed by size selection and purification. Paired-end sequencing of the libraries was performed with 100 bp reads on an Illumina HiSeq2000. The paper's data handling went like this. SOAPnuke was used to process the raw data, throwing out any read that contained adapters or uncalled bases, had a mean Phred below 15, or lacked an exact constant-primer or identifier match. COPE v1.2.5 was used to merge the high-quality paired reads, and each unique nucleotide sequence was defined as a clonotype. MiTCR v1.1 was used to align clonotypes to the IMGT TRBV, TRBD and TRBJ reference segments. Analysis was restricted to V-J combinations with a frequency above 0.0001, which covered roughly 99% of repertoires. A TCS score was defined as the ratio of F50 (clonal expansion) to E x V (chaos), with BLOSUM62-based TCRdist applied between CDR3 peptides within each V-J. Welch's t-statistics and random forest reduced around 550 V-J features to some 14, which were used in a naive Bayes classifier (R e1071). The raw public reads went through TCRdb reprocessing: fastp at Q25, MiXCR clone calling, in-frame beta chains kept. Rows with a matching CDR3 protein are joined into one entry that keeps the most common DNA and genes. TCRdb's processing, not the study's, gives the V and J calls here. The sample table lists some 400,000 distinct CDR3 sequences, approximately 19% of them with a count of one. The ten largest clones capture 3% to 4% of the sample.

This chain joins TRBV20-1 to TRBJ2-1, and 11 junction bases match TRBD2. This TCR derives from a young woman with Graves' hyperthyroidism. Sequenced input: blood. The nucleotides read TGCAGTGCTATAGCGGGGGGGCCGATTGGGCAGTTCTTC. It is translated as CSAIAGGPIGQFF.